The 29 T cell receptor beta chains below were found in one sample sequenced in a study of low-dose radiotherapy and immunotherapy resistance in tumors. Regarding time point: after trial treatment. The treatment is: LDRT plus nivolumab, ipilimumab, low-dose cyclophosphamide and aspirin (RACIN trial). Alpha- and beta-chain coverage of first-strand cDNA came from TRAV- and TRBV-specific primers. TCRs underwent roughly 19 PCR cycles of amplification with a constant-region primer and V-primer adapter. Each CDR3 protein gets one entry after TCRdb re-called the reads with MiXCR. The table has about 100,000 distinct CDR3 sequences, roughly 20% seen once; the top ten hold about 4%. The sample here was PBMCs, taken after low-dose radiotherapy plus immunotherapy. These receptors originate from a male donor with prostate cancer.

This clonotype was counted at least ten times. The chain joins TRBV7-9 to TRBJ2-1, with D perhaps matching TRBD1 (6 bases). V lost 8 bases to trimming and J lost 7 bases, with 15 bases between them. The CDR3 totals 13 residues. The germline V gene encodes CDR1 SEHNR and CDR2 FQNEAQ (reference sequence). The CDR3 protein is CASSSGVLNEQFF. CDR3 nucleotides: TGTGCCAGCTCGTCAGGGGTGTTGAATGAGCAGTTCTTC.

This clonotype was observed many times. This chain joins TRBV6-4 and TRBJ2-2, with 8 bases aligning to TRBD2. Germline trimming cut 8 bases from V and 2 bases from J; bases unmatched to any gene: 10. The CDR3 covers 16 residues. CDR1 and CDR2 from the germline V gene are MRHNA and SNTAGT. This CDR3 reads CASRNHGGANTGELFF. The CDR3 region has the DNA TGTGCCAGCCGAAACCACGGGGGGGCTAACACCGGGGAGCTGTTTTTT.

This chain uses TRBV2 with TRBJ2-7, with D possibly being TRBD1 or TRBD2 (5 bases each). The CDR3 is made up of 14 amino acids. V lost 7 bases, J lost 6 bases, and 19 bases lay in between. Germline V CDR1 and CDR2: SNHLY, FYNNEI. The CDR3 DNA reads TGTGCCAGCACCTTAGAACGCCGGGGCCGCGAGCAGTACTTC. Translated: CASTLERRGREQYF.

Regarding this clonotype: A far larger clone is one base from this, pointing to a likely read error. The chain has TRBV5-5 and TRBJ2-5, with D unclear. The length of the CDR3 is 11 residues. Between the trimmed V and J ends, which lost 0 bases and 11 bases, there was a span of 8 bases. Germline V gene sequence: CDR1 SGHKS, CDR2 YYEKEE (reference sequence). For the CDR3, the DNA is TGTGCCAGCAGCTTGGCCCTTGAGCAGTACTTC. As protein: CASSLALEQYF.

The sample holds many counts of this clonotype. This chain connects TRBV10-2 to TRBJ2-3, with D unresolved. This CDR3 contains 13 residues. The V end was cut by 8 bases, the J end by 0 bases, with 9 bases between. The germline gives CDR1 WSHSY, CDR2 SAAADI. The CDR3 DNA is TGCGCCAGCGGGAAGCCTAGCACAGATACGCAGTATTTT. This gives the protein CASGKPSTDTQYF.

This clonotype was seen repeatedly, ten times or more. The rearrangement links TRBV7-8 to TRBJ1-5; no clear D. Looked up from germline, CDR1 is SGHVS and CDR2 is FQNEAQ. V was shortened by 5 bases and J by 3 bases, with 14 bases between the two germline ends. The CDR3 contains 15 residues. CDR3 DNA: TGTGCCAGCAGCCAGCTTGGAGGGTACAATCAGCCCCAGCATTTT. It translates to CASSQLGGYNQPQHF.

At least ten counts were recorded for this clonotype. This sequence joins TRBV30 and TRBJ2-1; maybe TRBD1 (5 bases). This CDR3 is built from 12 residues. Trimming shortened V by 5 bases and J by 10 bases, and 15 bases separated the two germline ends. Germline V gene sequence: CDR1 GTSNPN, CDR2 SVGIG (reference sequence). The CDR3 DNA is TGTGCCTGGGCTACAGGTACAGCGGAGCAGTTCTTC. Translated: CAWATGTAEQFF.

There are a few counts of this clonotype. CDR3 in amino acids: CASSRSGTGGQETQYF. In nucleotides, the CDR3 is TGTGCCAGCAGTCGGTCCGGGACAGGGGGCCAAGAGACCCAGTACTTC. The rearrangement uses TRBV27 and TRBJ2-5; 11 nucleotides match TRBD1. The V gene's germline CDR1 is MNHEY and CDR2 SMNVEV (reference sequence). Germline trimming cut 5 bases from V and 1 base from J; bases unmatched to any gene: 6. The CDR3 runs 16 residues.

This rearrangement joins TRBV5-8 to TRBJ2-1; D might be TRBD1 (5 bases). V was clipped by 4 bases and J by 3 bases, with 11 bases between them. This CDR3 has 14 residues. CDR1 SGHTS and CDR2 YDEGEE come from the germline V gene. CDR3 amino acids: CASSRLDNYNEQFF. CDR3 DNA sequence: TGTGCCAGCAGCAGACTGGACAACTACAATGAGCAGTTCTTC.

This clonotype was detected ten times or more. CDR3 nucleotides: TGCGCCAGCAGGCCTAGCGGGGGGCTTCCCTACAATGAGCAGTTCTTC. Its translation is CASRPSGGLPYNEQFF. This rearrangement joins TRBV4-1 to TRBJ2-1, with TRBD2 identical over 11 bases. V trimming: 6 bases; J trimming: 2 bases; junction bases outside the gene matches: 6. The germline V gene has CDR1 MGHRA and CDR2 YSYEKL. The CDR3 totals 16 residues.

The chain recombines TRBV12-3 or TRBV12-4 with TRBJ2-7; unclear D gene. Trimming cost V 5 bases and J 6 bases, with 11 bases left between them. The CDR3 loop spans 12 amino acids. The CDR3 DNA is TGTGCCAGCAGTAATACAGCGTCCGAGCAGTACTTC. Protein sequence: CASSNTASEQYF.

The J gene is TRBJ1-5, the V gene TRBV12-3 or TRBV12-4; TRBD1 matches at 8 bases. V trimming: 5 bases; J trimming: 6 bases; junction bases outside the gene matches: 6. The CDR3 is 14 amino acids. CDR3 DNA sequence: TGTGCCAGCAGTCGAAGCGACAGGGGTCAGCCCCAGCATTTT. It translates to CASSRSDRGQPQHF.

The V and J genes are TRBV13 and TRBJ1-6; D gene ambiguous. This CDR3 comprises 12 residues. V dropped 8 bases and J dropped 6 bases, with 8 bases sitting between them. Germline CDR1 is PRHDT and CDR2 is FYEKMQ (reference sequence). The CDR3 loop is CASGSINSPLHF. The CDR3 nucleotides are TGTGCCAGCGGATCCATTAATTCACCCCTCCACTTT.

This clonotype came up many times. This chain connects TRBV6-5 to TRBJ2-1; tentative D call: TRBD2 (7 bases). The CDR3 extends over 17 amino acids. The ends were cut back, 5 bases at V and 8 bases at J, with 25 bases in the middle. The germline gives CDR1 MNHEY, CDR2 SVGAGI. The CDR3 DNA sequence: TGTGCCAGCAGTCCTATGGGGCGGGGGACAACAACTGATGAGCAGTTCTTC. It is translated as CASSPMGRGTTTDEQFF.

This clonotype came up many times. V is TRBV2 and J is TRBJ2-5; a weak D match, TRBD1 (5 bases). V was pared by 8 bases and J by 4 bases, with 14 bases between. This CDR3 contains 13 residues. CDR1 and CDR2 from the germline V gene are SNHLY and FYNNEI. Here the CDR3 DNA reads TGTGCCAGCTGGGTGGGGCAGGTAGAGACCCAGTACTTC. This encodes CASWVGQVETQYF.

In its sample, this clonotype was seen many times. CDR3 sequence (DNA): TGTGCCAGTAGTCCCACCGAGGACGAGCAGTACTTC. Its protein is CASSPTEDEQYF. The genes are TRBV19 and TRBJ2-7, with unresolved D. The V end lost 5 bases, the J end lost 5 bases, and 10 bases lay between the germline ends. CDR1 is LNHDA and CDR2 is SQIVND in the germline V gene (reference sequence). The CDR3 is made up of 12 amino acids.

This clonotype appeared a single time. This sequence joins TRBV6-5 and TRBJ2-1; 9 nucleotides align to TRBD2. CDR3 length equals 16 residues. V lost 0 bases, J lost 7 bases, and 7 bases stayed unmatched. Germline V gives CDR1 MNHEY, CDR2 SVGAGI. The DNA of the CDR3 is TGTGCCAGCAGTTACTCTAGTTGGCGGGAGGGGAATGAGCAGTTCTTC. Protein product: CASSYSSWREGNEQFF.

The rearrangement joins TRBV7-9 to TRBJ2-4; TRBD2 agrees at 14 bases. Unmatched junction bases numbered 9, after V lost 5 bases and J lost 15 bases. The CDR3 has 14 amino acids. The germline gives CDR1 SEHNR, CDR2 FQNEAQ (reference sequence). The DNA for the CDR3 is TGTGCCAGCAGCCCACTGACTAGCGGGGGGGCGGCGTACTTC. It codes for CASSPLTSGGAAYF.

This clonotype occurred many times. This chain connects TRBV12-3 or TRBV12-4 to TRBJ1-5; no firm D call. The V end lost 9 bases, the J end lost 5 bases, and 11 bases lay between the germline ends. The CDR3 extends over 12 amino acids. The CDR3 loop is CARASGYQPQHF. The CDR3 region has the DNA TGTGCCAGAGCTTCCGGGTATCAGCCCCAGCATTTT.

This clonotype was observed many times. The CDR3 nucleotides read TGTGCCAGCAGTCACCTAGGGGCGGCGAACTACGAGCAGTACTTC. Translation gives CASSHLGAANYEQYF. This sequence joins TRBV3-1 and TRBJ2-7; D possibly corresponds to TRBD1 (5 bases). V shed 6 bases and J shed 3 bases, with 18 bases lying between them. The length of the CDR3 is 15 residues. Germline V CDR1 and CDR2: LGHDT, YNNKEL (reference sequence).

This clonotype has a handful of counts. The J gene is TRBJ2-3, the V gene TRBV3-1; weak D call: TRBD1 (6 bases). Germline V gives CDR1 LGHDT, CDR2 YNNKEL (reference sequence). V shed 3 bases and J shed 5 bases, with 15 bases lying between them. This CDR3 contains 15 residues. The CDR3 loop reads CASSQPTGVIDTQYF. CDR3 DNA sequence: TGTGCCAGCAGCCAGCCGACAGGAGTCATAGATACGCAGTATTTT.

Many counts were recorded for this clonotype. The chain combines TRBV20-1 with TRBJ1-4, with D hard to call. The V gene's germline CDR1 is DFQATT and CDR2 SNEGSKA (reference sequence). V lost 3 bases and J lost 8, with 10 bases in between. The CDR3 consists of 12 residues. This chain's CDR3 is CSASIAGEKLFF. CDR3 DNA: TGCAGTGCTAGTATCGCTGGGGAAAAACTGTTTTTT.

The CDR3 loop reads CASSQQGAAGGYNEQFF. The CDR3 DNA follows: TGCGCCAGCAGCCAACAGGGGGCCGCCGGGGGATACAATGAGCAGTTCTTC. This sequence joins TRBV5-1 and TRBJ2-1, with 9 positions matching TRBD1. CDR3 length equals 17 residues. The V and J ends lost 4 bases and 4 bases, in that order; junction bases with no gene match: 12. Germline-derived CDR1 and CDR2 are SGHRS and YFSETQ.

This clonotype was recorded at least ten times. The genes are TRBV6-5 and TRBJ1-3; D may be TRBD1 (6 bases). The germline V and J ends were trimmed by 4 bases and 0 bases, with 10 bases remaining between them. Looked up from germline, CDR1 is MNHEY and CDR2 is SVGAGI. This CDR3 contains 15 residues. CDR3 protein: CASSSTGFSGNTIYF. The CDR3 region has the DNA TGTGCCAGCAGTTCCACAGGGTTCTCTGGAAACACCATATATTTT.

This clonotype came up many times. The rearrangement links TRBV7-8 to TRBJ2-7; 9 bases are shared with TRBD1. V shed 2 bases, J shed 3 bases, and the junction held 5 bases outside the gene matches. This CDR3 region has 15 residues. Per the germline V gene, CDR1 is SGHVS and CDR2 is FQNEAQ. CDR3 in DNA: TGTGCCAGCAGCTTAATGACAGGGGGTGGCTACGAGCAGTACTTC. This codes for CASSLMTGGGYEQYF.

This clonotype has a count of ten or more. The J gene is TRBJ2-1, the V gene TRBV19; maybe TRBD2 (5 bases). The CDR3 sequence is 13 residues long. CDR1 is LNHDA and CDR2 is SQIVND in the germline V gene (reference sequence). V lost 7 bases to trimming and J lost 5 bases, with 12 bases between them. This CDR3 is CASTRTRDNEQFF. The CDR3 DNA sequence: TGTGCCAGTACCCGTACGCGGGACAATGAGCAGTTCTTC. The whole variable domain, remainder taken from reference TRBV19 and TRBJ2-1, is DGGITQSPKYLFRKEGQNVTLSCEQNLNHDAMYWYRQDPGQGLRLIYYSQIVNDFQKGDIAEGYSVSREKKESFPLTVTSAQKNPTAFYLCASTRTRDNEQFFGPGTRLTVL.

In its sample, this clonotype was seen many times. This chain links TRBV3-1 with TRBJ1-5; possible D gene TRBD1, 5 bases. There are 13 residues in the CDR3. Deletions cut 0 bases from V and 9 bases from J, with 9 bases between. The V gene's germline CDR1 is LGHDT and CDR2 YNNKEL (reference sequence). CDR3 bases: TGTGCCAGCAGCCAAGAGAGGGGTTCGCCCCAGCATTTT. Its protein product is CASSQERGSPQHF.

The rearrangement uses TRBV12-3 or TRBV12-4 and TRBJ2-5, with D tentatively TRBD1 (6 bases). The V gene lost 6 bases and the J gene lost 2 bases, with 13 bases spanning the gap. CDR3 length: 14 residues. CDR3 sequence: CASRGAWGQETQYF. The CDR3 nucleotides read TGTGCCAGCAGGGGGGCCTGGGGACAAGAGACCCAGTACTTC.

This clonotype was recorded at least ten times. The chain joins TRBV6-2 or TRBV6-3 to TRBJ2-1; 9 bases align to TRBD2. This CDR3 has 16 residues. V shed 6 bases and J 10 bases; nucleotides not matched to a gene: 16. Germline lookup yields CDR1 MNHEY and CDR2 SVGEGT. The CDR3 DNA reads TGTGCCAGCAGGGGCGGGGGGGCGGTTACAAGTCGAGAGCAGTTCTTC. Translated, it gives CASRGGGAVTSREQFF.